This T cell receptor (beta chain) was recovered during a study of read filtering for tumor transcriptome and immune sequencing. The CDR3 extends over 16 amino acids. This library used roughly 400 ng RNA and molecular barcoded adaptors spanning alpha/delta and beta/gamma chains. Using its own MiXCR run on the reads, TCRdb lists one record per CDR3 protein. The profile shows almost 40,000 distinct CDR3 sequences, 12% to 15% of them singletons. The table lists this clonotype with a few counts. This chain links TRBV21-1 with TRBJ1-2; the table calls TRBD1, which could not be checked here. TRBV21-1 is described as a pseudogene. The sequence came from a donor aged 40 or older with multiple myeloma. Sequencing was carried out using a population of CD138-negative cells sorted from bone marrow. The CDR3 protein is CASSKITGPLDWGYTF. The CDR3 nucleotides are TGTGCCAGCAGCAAAATTACCGGACCCCTCGACTGGGGCTACACCTTC.